The entry below gives a single T cell receptor beta chain sequence along with its context. The data derive from a study of beta chain features in type 1 diabetes. Trimming took 1 base from V and 6 from J; bases not matched to a gene: 12. Germline CDR1 MDHEN, CDR2 SYDVKM. The CDR3 loop spans 18 amino acids. TCRB transcripts that were expressed got sequenced, as all of the isolated RNA had been reverse transcribed. Profiling relied on immunoSEQ multiplex PCR, and the TCRdb table lists in-frame clones only, not all of them. The sample has about 180,000 clones, about 13% seen once. The chain uses TRBV28 and TRBJ2-2; the match to TRBD1 covers 9 bases. The sample taken for sequencing was central memory CD4+ T cells from blood. This TCR derives from a woman aged 18-29 years in good health. CDR3 nucleotides: TGTGCCAGCAGTTTATATTACGGCTTACAGGGGGCGCCCGGGGAGCTGTTTTTT. This codes for CASSLYYGLQGAPGELFF.